The next 26 T cell receptor beta chains were all read from a single sample in a study of Ad26.COV2.S vaccination and SARS-CoV-2 variants. TCRdb's copy holds only in-frame clones and misses some; the assay was immunoSEQ multiplex PCR. The data contain just over 350,000 clones, just over 90% of them seen just once; the ten biggest clones take up roughly 3.9%. Here the sequenced sample was peripheral blood, taken after recovery from COVID-19. All receptors come from a human donor who had recovered from COVID-19.

The V and J genes are TRBV7-3 and TRBJ1-1, with D maybe TRBD1 (5 bases). The CDR3 sequence is 13 residues long. Germline V CDR1 and CDR2: SGHTA, FQGTGA. V was clipped by 5 bases and J by 4 bases, with 11 bases between them. The CDR3 region has the DNA TGTGCCAGCAGCCGTCAGGGTTTCACTGAAGCTTTCTTT. It yields the protein CASSRQGFTEAFF.

This clone was counted once. The chain couples TRBV2 to TRBJ1-1; no clear D gene. V was trimmed by 7 bases and J by 4 bases, leaving 13 bases between them. Germline V lookup: CDR1 SNHLY, CDR2 FYNNEI. The CDR3 is made up of 13 amino acids. CDR3 sequence: CASKSGRSTEAFF. In DNA form, the CDR3 reads TGTGCCAGCAAAAGCGGAAGGAGCACTGAAGCTTTCTTT.

The gene calls are TRBV5-5 and TRBJ1-2; D not resolved. The V end lost 0 bases, the J end lost 2 bases, and 5 bases lay between the germline ends. Germline V lookup: CDR1 SGHKS, CDR2 YYEKEE (reference sequence). The CDR3 is made up of 13 amino acids. CDR3 sequence: CASSLDSNYGYTF. CDR3 sequence (DNA): TGTGCCAGCAGCTTGGACAGCAACTATGGCTACACCTTC.

This chain joins TRBV25-1 and TRBJ2-7; D gene uncertain. Trimming cost V 4 bases and J 5 bases, with 6 bases left between them. The CDR3 has 11 amino acids. Germline V gene sequence: CDR1 MGHDK, CDR2 SYGVNS. The CDR3 here is CASSVSNEQYF. CDR3 in DNA: TGTGCCAGCAGTGTGTCGAACGAGCAGTACTTC.

J is TRBJ2-5 and V is TRBV7-2; 8 bases align to TRBD1. Germline trimming cut 4 bases from V and 5 bases from J; bases unmatched to any gene: 12. This CDR3 is built from 16 residues. Germline loops: CDR1 SGHTA, CDR2 FQGNSA. The CDR3 here is CASSSQGAQGGETQYF. The CDR3 DNA sequence: TGTGCCAGCAGCTCCCAGGGGGCGCAAGGGGGTGAGACCCAGTACTTC.

The genes are TRBV4-3 and TRBJ2-5; unclear D gene. V gave up 0 bases and J gave up 5 bases, with 7 bases separating them. The CDR3 consists of 13 residues. Germline V gene sequence: CDR1 LGHNA, CDR2 YSLEER. CDR3: CASSQEVLETQYF. For the CDR3, the DNA is TGCGCCAGCAGCCAAGAAGTGCTGGAGACCCAGTACTTC.

The chain combines TRBV7-3 with TRBJ2-6; D call uncertain. The CDR3 spans 18 residues. V dropped 2 bases and J dropped 0 bases, with 14 bases sitting between them. The germline V gene has CDR1 SGHTA and CDR2 FQGTGA. The CDR3, as DNA: TGTGCCAGCAGCTTACATGCCAGTAAAAGCTCTGGGGCCAACGTCCTGACTTTC. It translates to CASSLHASKSSGANVLTF.

This rearrangement joins TRBV28 to TRBJ1-4, with TRBD1 matching 8 bases. Germline CDR1 MDHEN, CDR2 SYDVKM. The CDR3 totals 13 residues. V shed 5 bases and J 10 bases; nucleotides not matched to a gene: 6. The CDR3 spells CASSPGQGGKLFF. CDR3 coding DNA: TGTGCCAGCAGTCCCGGACAGGGAGGAAAACTGTTTTTT.

The chain uses TRBV6-4 and TRBJ2-2; 12 positions agree with TRBD2. The V gene end was trimmed by 2 bases and the J gene end by 5 bases; junction bases not matched to a gene: 3. Germline V lookup: CDR1 MRHNA, CDR2 SNTAGT. This CDR3 has 16 residues. The CDR3 region has the DNA TGTGCCAGCAGTGACGAAGGGACTAGCGGGACCGGGGAGCTGTTTTTT. Protein product: CASSDEGTSGTGELFF.

DNA of the CDR3: TGTGCCAGCAGCGCCAGAAGGACTTATGGCTACACCTTC. It translates to CASSARRTYGYTF. V is TRBV9 and J is TRBJ1-2; no firm D call. V was pared by 3 bases and J by 5 bases, with 11 bases between. CDR3 length equals 13 residues. Germline V lookup: CDR1 SGDLS, CDR2 YYNGEE.

The V call is TRBV6-2 or TRBV6-3, the J call TRBJ2-2, with unresolved D. This CDR3 comprises 15 residues. V was trimmed by 2 bases and J by 4 bases, leaving 11 bases between them. Germline assignment: CDR1 MNHEY and CDR2 SVGEGT. The CDR3 coding sequence is TGTGCCAGCAGTTACGTGGGGATGGGCACCGGGGAGCTGTTTTTT. Translated: CASSYVGMGTGELFF.

The chain uses TRBV12-3 or TRBV12-4 and TRBJ2-1; D call uncertain. The CDR3 has 13 residues. Deletions cut 3 bases from V and 7 bases from J, with 10 bases between. The CDR3 here is CASSFRVRNEQFF. For the CDR3, the DNA is TGTGCCAGCAGTTTTAGAGTCAGGAATGAGCAGTTCTTC.

V usage is TRBV10-1 and J usage is TRBJ2-7; the D gene is possibly TRBD1 (7 bases). This CDR3 region has 14 residues. Germline assignment: CDR1 WNHNN and CDR2 SYGVQD (reference sequence). The V end lost 4 bases, the J end lost 1 base, and 11 bases lay between the germline ends. CDR3 region: CASSARDRSYEQYF. The CDR3 coding sequence is TGCGCCAGCAGTGCGCGGGACAGATCCTACGAGCAGTACTTC.

The CDR3 spells CASSYGQADYGYTF. The CDR3 DNA follows: TGTGCCAGCAGTTACGGACAGGCGGACTATGGCTACACCTTC. This chain links TRBV6-5 with TRBJ1-2; 7 bases match TRBD1. The CDR3 sequence is 14 residues long. In germline, CDR1 is MNHEY, CDR2 SVGAGI. The ends lost 2 bases at V and 3 bases at J; junction bases unmatched: 3.

The chain recombines TRBV29-1 with TRBJ1-1; D gene uncertain. V lost 7 bases, J lost 0 bases, and 12 bases lay in between. The CDR3 covers 13 residues. Germline lookup yields CDR1 SQVTM and CDR2 ANQGSEA. CDR3 region: CSALAFMNTEAFF. The CDR3 DNA follows: TGCAGCGCATTAGCATTCATGAACACTGAAGCTTTCTTT.

The chain couples TRBV3-1 (or the pseudogene TRBV3-2) to TRBJ2-5; TRBD2 matches 8 bases. With V trimmed by 0 bases and J by 1 base, 7 bases remained unmatched. CDR3 size: 17 residues. The germline V gene has CDR1 LGHDT and CDR2 YNNKEL (reference sequence). CDR3 sequence reads: CASSQDLSSGVQETQYF. CDR3 sequence (DNA): TGTGCCAGCAGCCAAGATCTGAGTAGCGGGGTCCAAGAGACCCAGTACTTC.

This clone was observed a few times. The chain is built from TRBV11-2 and TRBJ1-1, with D possibly being TRBD1 (5 bases). In germline, CDR1 is SGHAT, CDR2 FQNNGV. V lost 5 bases and J lost 6, with 13 bases in between. CDR3 length: 13 residues. The CDR3 loop is CASSPPGRAEAFF. The DNA for the CDR3 is TGTGCCAGCAGCCCCCCGGGCAGGGCTGAAGCTTTCTTT.

The chain joins TRBV6-6 to TRBJ2-3, with TRBD1 matching 7 bases. CDR3 length: 13 residues. The V and J ends lost 8 bases and 4 bases, in that order; junction bases with no gene match: 6. Germline CDR1 and CDR2: MNHNY and SVGAGI (reference sequence). The CDR3 coding sequence is TGTGCCAGCGGAGACAGGGTCTCAGATACGCAGTATTTT. Translated, it gives CASGDRVSDTQYF.

This chain uses TRBV27 with TRBJ2-3; D may match TRBD1 or TRBD2 (6 bases each). The V gene lost 7 bases and the J gene lost 0 bases, with 17 bases spanning the gap. The CDR3 is 16 amino acids. Germline V gene data show CDR1 as MNHEY and CDR2 as SMNVEV (reference sequence). As DNA, the CDR3 is TGTGCCAGCACCGCGGGAATAGGGGGTAGCACAGATACGCAGTATTTT. Amino acid sequence: CASTAGIGGSTDTQYF.

The genes are TRBV6-5 and TRBJ2-1, with a possible D match to TRBD2 (6 bases). CDR3 size: 16 residues. The V and J ends lost 4 bases and 3 bases respectively, with 16 bases between them. Germline values: CDR1 MNHEY, CDR2 SVGAGI. The DNA of the CDR3 is TGTGCCAGCAGTTCTATAGCGGCGAGAAACTACAATGAGCAGTTCTTC. It is translated as CASSSIAARNYNEQFF.

The V call is TRBV7-2, the J call TRBJ1-1; the match to TRBD1 covers 8 bases. Germline CDR1 reads SGHTA; CDR2 reads FQGNSA. The length of the CDR3 is 15 residues. V lost 2 bases, J lost 6 bases, and 8 bases stayed unmatched. CDR3 in DNA: TGTGCCAGCAGCTTATTAGGACAGGGAGTAGCTGAAGCTTTCTTT. It codes for CASSLLGQGVAEAFF.

The chain recombines TRBV5-4 with TRBJ2-3; the D call may be TRBD1 or TRBD2 (6 bases each). The CDR3 is 11 residues long. Trimming shortened V by 2 bases and J by 14 bases, and 12 bases separated the two germline ends. Germline loops: CDR1 SGHNT, CDR2 YYREEE (reference sequence). The CDR3 region is CASSFAGEAYF. For the CDR3, the DNA is TGTGCCAGCAGCTTTGCAGGGGAGGCGTATTTT.

The V and J genes are TRBV7-6 and TRBJ2-3, with a weak D call TRBD1 (5 bases). V lost 4 bases and J lost 0, with 14 bases in between. The CDR3 has 16 residues. Germline CDR1 SGHVS, CDR2 FNYEAQ. Here the CDR3 DNA reads TGTGCCAGCAGCTCCTGGACACCAGATAGCACAGATACGCAGTATTTT. Translation gives CASSSWTPDSTDTQYF.

The gene calls are TRBV11-2 and TRBJ1-2; maybe TRBD1 (5 bases). This CDR3 comprises 12 residues. V shed 2 bases and J shed 7 bases, with 8 bases lying between them. CDR1 is SGHAT, CDR2 FQNNGV, per germline. The CDR3 DNA reads as TGTGCCAGCAGCTTATCGGGGGGTGGCTACACCTTC. Translation: CASSLSGGGYTF. Using reference TRBV11-2 and TRBJ1-2 for the parts outside the CDR3, the full variable domain is EAGVAQSPRYKIIEKRQSVAFWCNPISGHATLYWYQQILGQGPKLLIQFQNNGVVDDSQLPKDRFSAERLKGVDSTLKIQPAKLEDSAVYLCASSLSGGGYTFGSGTRLTVV.

The chain joins TRBV19 to TRBJ1-5; TRBD1 matches at 7 bases. Germline V gene data show CDR1 as LNHDA and CDR2 as SQIVND (reference sequence). This CDR3 is built from 18 residues. After removal of 4 bases from V and 1 base from J, the junction contained 13 bases not matched to a gene. CDR3: CASSTDRVGGMSNQPQHF. CDR3 DNA: TGTGCCAGTAGTACCGACAGGGTGGGGGGGATGAGCAATCAGCCCCAGCATTTT.

This rearrangement joins TRBV19 to TRBJ1-1, with 10 bases identical to TRBD1. Losses at the gene ends were 6 bases for V and 1 base for J; bases not matched to a gene: 5. The CDR3 loop spans 15 amino acids. From germline, CDR1 is LNHDA and CDR2 SQIVND (reference sequence). This CDR3 is CASSQGQGRNTEAFF. Written as DNA, the CDR3 is TGTGCCAGTAGCCAGGGACAGGGGCGGAACACTGAAGCTTTCTTT.